The sequence of this TCR beta chain was determined in a study of vaccination and CD4 T cells after COVID-19. Study at large: Controls used CEFX viral epitopes (positive), HIV-1 Nef peptides (negative), or no peptide.

Cultured CD4+ T-cell DNA underwent Oncomine TCR Beta short-read sequencing. TCRdb fed the PCR reads into MiXCR, producing one record per CDR3 protein. The sample comprises roughly 11,000 distinct CDR3 sequences, approximately 60% of which are singletons, and around 15% rests with the top ten. CDR3 size: 14 residues. The ends were cut back, 3 bases at V and 11 bases at J, with 20 bases in the middle. Germline CDR1 and CDR2: DFQATT and SNEGSKA (reference sequence). This clonotype was detected a few times. Its target is not known. The treatment: approximately nine-day PBMC culture with coronavirus spike peptide pools or control peptides (ViraFEST assay).

The source material was CD4+ T cells from blood, cultured in vitro. The TCR was taken from a human donor who had recovered from COVID-19. The V call is TRBV20-1, the J call TRBJ1-5, with D tentatively TRBD1 (5 bases). CDR3 DNA: TGCAGTGCTAGTAGGGGAACAGGACCCGCGGCCCAGCATTTT. Its translation is CSASRGTGPAAQHF.